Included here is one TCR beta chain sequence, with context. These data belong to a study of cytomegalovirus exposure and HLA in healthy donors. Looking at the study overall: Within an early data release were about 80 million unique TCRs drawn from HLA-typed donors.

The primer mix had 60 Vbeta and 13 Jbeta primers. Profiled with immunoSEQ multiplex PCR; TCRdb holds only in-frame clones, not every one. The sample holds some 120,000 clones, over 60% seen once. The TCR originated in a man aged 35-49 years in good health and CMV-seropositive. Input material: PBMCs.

CDR3 bases: TGTGCCAGCAGTGCTGGCGGGCAGGGGGTGGGTCAGCCCCAGCATTTT. This sequence encodes CASSAGGQGVGQPQHF. The chain has TRBV2 and TRBJ1-5; 7 bases agree with TRBD1. V was pared by 4 bases and J by 6 bases, with 12 bases of the junction left unmatched. This CDR3 region has 16 residues. The germline gives CDR1 SNHLY, CDR2 FYNNEI.